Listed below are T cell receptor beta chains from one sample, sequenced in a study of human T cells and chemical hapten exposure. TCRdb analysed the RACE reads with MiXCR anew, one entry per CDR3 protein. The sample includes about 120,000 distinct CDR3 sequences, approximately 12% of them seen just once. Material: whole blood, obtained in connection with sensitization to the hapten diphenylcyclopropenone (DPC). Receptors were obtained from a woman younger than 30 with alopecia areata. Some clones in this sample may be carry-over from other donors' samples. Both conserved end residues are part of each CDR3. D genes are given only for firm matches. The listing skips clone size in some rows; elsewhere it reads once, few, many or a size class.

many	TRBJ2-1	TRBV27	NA	TGTGCCAGCAGTTTATCTCTATTATACAATGAGCAGTTCTTC	CASSLSLLYNEQFF
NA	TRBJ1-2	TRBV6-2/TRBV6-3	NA	TGTGCCAGCAGCGACGGACAGATCGTAAACTATGGCTACACCTTC	CASSDGQIVNYGYTF
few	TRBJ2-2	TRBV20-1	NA	TGCAGTGCTAGGCAGGGTGCGAACACCGGGGAGCTGTTTTTT	CSARQGANTGELFF
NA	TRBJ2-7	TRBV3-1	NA	TGTGCCAGCAGCTTGGGGACGGAGGAAAAGTACTTC	CASSLGTEEKYF
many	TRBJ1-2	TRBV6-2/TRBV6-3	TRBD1	TGTGCCAGCAGTTCTACAGGGGGCTTTGGCTATGGCTACACCTTC	CASSSTGGFGYGYTF
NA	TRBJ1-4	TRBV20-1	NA	TGCAGTGCTAGATTGGGGAGGAATGAAAAACTGTTTTTT	CSARLGRNEKLFF
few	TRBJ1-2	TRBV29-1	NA	TGCAGCGTTGAAGATCAGGCGGGCCAGGGGTATGGCTACACCTTC	CSVEDQAGQGYGYTF
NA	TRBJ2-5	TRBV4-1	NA	TGCGCCAGCAGCCAGGATTACTGGGGGACCCAGTACTTC	CASSQDYWGTQYF
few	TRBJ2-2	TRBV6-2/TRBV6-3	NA	TGTGCCAGCAGTCCCTTGCGGGGAACCGGGGAGCTGTTTTTT	CASSPLRGTGELFF
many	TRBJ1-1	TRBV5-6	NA	TGTGCCAGCAGCTTGGGAAGTGGGAACACTGAAGCTTTCTTT	CASSLGSGNTEAFF
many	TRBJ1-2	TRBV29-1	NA	TGCAGCGTTGCGCAGGTCGAGTATGGCTACACCTTC	CSVAQVEYGYTF
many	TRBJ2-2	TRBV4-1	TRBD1	TGCGCCAGCAGCCAACCGGGACAGGGGGTTCTCGGGGAGCTGTTTTTT	CASSQPGQGVLGELFF
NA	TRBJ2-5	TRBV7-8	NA	TGTGCCAGCAGCTTAGAGACCTTAGAGACCCAGTACTTC	CASSLETLETQYF
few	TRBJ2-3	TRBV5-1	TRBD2	TGCGCCAGCAGCTTCTTTAATGGACTAGCGGGGGGCACAGATACGCAGTATTTT	CASSFFNGLAGGTDTQYF
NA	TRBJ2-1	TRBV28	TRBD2	TGTGCCAGCACCCCCTGGGTTTGGCGGGGGGGCTGGTCCTACAATGAGCAGTTCTTC	CASTPWVWRGGWSYNEQFF
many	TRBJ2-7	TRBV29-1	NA	TGCAGCGTTGAAGATCGTAGCGCAACCTACGAGCAGTACTTC	CSVEDRSATYEQYF
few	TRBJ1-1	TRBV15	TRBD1	TGTGCCACCAGCAGAGATTGGACAGGGGGCACTGAAGCTTTCTTT	CATSRDWTGGTEAFF
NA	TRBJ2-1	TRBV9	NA	TGTGCCAGCAGCGTATATGGTTTTGGGGATGAGCAGTTCTTC	CASSVYGFGDEQFF
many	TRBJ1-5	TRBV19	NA	TGTGCCAGTAGTATGGGAGGGACTCAGCCCCAGCATTTT	CASSMGGTQPQHF
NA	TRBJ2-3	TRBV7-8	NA	TGTGCCACCTCCCAGTTGAAGGAAGGTTGGAGCACAGATACGCAGTATTTT	CATSQLKEGWSTDTQYF
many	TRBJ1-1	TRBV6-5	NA	TGTGCCAGCAGTTTGAAGGGCAGGGCGAACACTGAAGCTTTCTTT	CASSLKGRANTEAFF
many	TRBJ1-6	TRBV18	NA	TGTGCCAGCCAATCGTCCATAAATAATTCACCCCTCCACTTT	CASQSSINNSPLHF
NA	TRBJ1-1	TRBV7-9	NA	TGTGCCAGCAGCTTAGCGCTAGGGGTCATGAACACTGAAGCTTTCTTT	CASSLALGVMNTEAFF
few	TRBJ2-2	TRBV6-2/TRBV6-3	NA	TGTGCCAGCAGGGTGGACCCCGGGGAGCTGTTTTTT	CASRVDPGELFF
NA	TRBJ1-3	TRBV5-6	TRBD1	TGTGCCAGCAGCCGCCAGGGGGGCGGAAACACCATATATTTT	CASSRQGGGNTIYF
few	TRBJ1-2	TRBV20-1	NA	TGCAGTGCTCGCCCCTATGGCTACACCTTC	CSARPYGYTF
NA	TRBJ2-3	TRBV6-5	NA	TGTGCCAGCAGTTACTCGAACCCGGTCTTAATTTTGGCGGGAGATACGCAGTATTTT	CASSYSNPVLILAGDTQYF
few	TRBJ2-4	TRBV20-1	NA	TGCAGTGCCCTGTTTACTCTAGCCAAAAACATTCAGTACTTC	CSALFTLAKNIQYF
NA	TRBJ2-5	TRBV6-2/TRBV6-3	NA	TGTGCCAGCAGTTACCTCCCCCCGACAGGACAAGAGACCCAGTACTTC	CASSYLPPTGQETQYF
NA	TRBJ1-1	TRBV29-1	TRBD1	TGCAGCTCCCTCAGGGGGACTGAAGCTTTCTTT	CSSLRGTEAFF
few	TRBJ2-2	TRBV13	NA	TGTGCCAGCAGCTCTTCCGGGCCGCGCTACAACACCGGGGAGCTGTTTTTT	CASSSSGPRYNTGELFF
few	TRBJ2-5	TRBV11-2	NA	TGTGCCAGCAGCTTAGTTAGTCGAGGAACCAGAGAGACCCAGTACTTC	CASSLVSRGTRETQYF
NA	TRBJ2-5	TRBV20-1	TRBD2	TGCAGTGCGCCCATGGGACTAGCGGCGACCCAGTACTTC	CSAPMGLAATQYF
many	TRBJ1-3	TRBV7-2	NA	TGTGCCAGCACCCTAGATGGGGCGGCCGGAAACACCATATATTTT	CASTLDGAAGNTIYF
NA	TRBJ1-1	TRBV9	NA	TGTGCCAGCAGCGCCAGAATGAACACTGAAGCTTTCTTT	CASSARMNTEAFF
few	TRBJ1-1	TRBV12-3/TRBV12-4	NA	TGTGCCAGCAGTTCGAGAAACACTGAAGCTTTCTTT	CASSSRNTEAFF
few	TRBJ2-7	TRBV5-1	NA	TGCGCCAGCGGCTGGACCTCCTACGAGCAGTACTTC	CASGWTSYEQYF
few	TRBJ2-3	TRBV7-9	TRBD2	TGTGCCAGCAGCGAGACCGGACTAGCAACAGATACGCAGTATTTT	CASSETGLATDTQYF
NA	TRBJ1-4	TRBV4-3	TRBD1	TGCGCCAGCAGCCAAGAGGGAGGACAGGGGCTTCGGAAACTGTTTTTT	CASSQEGGQGLRKLFF
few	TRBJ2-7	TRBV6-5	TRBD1	TGTGCCAGCAGTCGCGGACAGGGGGTGTACGAGCAGTACTTC	CASSRGQGVYEQYF
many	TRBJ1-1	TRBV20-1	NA	TGCAGTGCTAGAGGACAGCAGAACACTGAAGCTTTCTTT	CSARGQQNTEAFF
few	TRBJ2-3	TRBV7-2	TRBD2	TGTGCCAGCAGCTTAGCCCGAGCGGGAGCTAGCACAGATACGCAGTATTTT	CASSLARAGASTDTQYF
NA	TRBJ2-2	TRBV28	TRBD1	TGTGCCAGCAGTTTAGGGGGCACAGGGGCCGCCGGGGAGCTGTTTTTT	CASSLGGTGAAGELFF
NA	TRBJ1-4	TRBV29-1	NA	TGCAGCGTTGTAAGGGGCGCTAATGAAAAACTGTTTTTT	CSVVRGANEKLFF
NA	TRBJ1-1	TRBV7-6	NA	TGTGCCAGCAGCCAAGTTCCCTCGGTCCTCGGGAACACTGAAGCTTTCTTT	CASSQVPSVLGNTEAFF
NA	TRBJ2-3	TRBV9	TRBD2	TGTGCCAGCAGCAGCGGGACTAGCGGGAGTCACGATACGCAGTATTTT	CASSSGTSGSHDTQYF
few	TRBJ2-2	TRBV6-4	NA	TGTGCCAGCAGTGAAGTGGGGGACACCGGGGAGCTGTTTTTT	CASSEVGDTGELFF